The 12 T cell receptor beta chains in this list originate from one sample, sequenced in a study of OX40 agonist ivuxolimab in advanced cancers. Produced via immunoSEQ multiplex PCR; TCRdb's table is partial and in-frame only. Among over 65,000 clones listed, over 75% were seen once. This specimen was CD4+ or CD8+ T cells sorted from blood, taken in a trial of the OX40 agonist ivuxolimab. These receptors were collected from an adult with an advanced solid tumor such as melanoma, head and neck, liver or kidney cancer.

This clone was counted once. V and J are TRBV28 and TRBJ1-5; D remains unclear. Germline CDR1 reads MDHEN; CDR2 reads SYDVKM. CDR3 length equals 15 residues. Trimming took 2 bases from V and 0 from J, leaving 8 bases between them. CDR3 region: CASSLPQASNQPQHF. The CDR3 nucleotides are TGTGCCAGCAGTTTACCCCAGGCTAGCAATCAGCCCCAGCATTTT.

As DNA, the CDR3 is TGTGCCAGCAGCCTGCCGGGCGGGGAGCTGTTTTTT. It is translated as CASSLPGGELFF. The rearrangement links TRBV13 to TRBJ2-2; D gene ambiguous. CDR3 size: 12 residues. Germline CDR1 and CDR2: PRHDT and FYEKMQ (reference sequence). Trimming took off 5 bases at V and 7 bases at J, with 8 bases between the two ends.

This clone was counted a few times. The chain has TRBV7-2 and TRBJ1-2; D not certain. CDR3 length: 12 amino acids. In germline, CDR1 is SGHTA, CDR2 FQGNSA. V gave up 5 bases and J gave up 2 bases, with 6 bases separating them. The CDR3 DNA follows: TGTGCCAGCAGCAGGCGGAACTATGGCTACACCTTC. This translates into CASSRRNYGYTF. Filled out from reference TRBV7-2 and TRBJ1-2, the complete variable domain reads GAGVSQSPSNKVTEKGKDVELRCDPISGHTALYWYRQSLGQGLEFLIYFQGNSAPDKSGLPSDRFSAERTGGSVSTLTIQRTQQEDSAVYLCASSRRNYGYTFGSGTRLTVV.

The CDR3 reads CASTDPRTEAFF. The CDR3 DNA follows: TGTGCCAGCACCGACCCCCGGACAGAAGCTTTCTTT. The chain couples TRBV25-1 to TRBJ1-1; the D gene is possibly TRBD1 (5 bases). The CDR3 sequence is 12 residues long. CDR1 and CDR2 (germline): MGHDK, SYGVNS. V was shortened by 7 bases and J by 8 bases, with 14 bases between the two germline ends.

This clone was seen once. The J gene is TRBJ2-7, the V gene TRBV4-3; D possibly corresponds to TRBD2 (7 bases). CDR3 length: 17 amino acids. Looked up from germline, CDR1 is LGHNA and CDR2 is YSLEER. The V end lost 0 bases, the J end lost 6 bases, and 21 bases lay between the germline ends. CDR3 sequence reads: CASSQEGGREILGEQYF. In DNA, the CDR3 is TGCGCCAGCAGCCAAGAGGGGGGGCGGGAGATTTTGGGCGAGCAGTACTTC.

The rearrangement links TRBV11-2 to TRBJ2-3; 12 nucleotides agree with TRBD2. Looked up from germline, CDR1 is SGHAT and CDR2 is FQNNGV. V lost 5 bases, J lost 2 bases, and 5 bases stayed unmatched. CDR3 size: 16 residues. For the CDR3, the DNA is TGTGCCAGCAGCGCCCGGACTAGCGGGGACACAGATACGCAGTATTTT. This sequence encodes CASSARTSGDTDTQYF.

The chain uses TRBV19 and TRBJ2-3; D remains ambiguous. The CDR3 spans 13 residues. V lost 8 bases, J lost 2 bases, and 11 bases lay in between. CDR1 is LNHDA and CDR2 is SQIVND in the germline V gene (reference sequence). CDR3 sequence: CASSSSPTDTQYF. As DNA, the CDR3 is TGTGCCAGTTCGAGTTCTCCCACAGATACGCAGTATTTT.

This clone has more than one count but fewer than ten. V and J are TRBV27 and TRBJ2-2; 12 bases align to TRBD2. This CDR3 comprises 16 residues. CDR1 is MNHEY, CDR2 SMNVEV, per germline (reference sequence). V gave up 4 bases and J gave up 6 bases; unmatched junction bases: 6. The CDR3 region is CASSSLLAGGPGELFF. The CDR3 DNA reads as TGTGCCAGCAGTTCGCTGCTAGCGGGGGGGCCCGGGGAGCTGTTTTTT.

This chain connects TRBV19 to TRBJ2-1; 10 nucleotides match TRBD1. After removal of 6 bases from V and 8 bases from J, the junction contained 10 bases not matched to a gene. The CDR3 is made up of 15 amino acids. CDR1 LNHDA and CDR2 SQIVND come from the germline V gene (reference sequence). This CDR3 reads CASSPGQGRLHEQFF. Here the CDR3 DNA reads TGTGCCAGTAGCCCGGGACAGGGGAGGCTTCATGAGCAGTTCTTC.

The chain carries TRBV7-2 and TRBJ1-4; a weak D match, TRBD1 (5 bases). Germline V CDR1 and CDR2: SGHTA, FQGNSA. The germline V and J ends were trimmed by 1 base and 7 bases, with 16 bases remaining between them. The CDR3 runs 16 residues. DNA for the CDR3: TGTGCCAGCAGCTTAGTGTGGGACCCCCAGGGTGAAAAACTGTTTTTT. Its protein is CASSLVWDPQGEKLFF. Combining the CDR3 with reference TRBV7-2 and TRBJ1-4 gives the whole variable domain GAGVSQSPSNKVTEKGKDVELRCDPISGHTALYWYRQSLGQGLEFLIYFQGNSAPDKSGLPSDRFSAERTGGSVSTLTIQRTQQEDSAVYLCASSLVWDPQGEKLFFGSGTQLSVL.

The V and J genes are TRBV10-3 and TRBJ1-1, with 8 bases lining up with TRBD1. The V gene end was trimmed by 4 bases and the J gene end by 7 bases; junction bases not matched to a gene: 2. Germline CDR1 reads ENHRY; CDR2 reads SYGVKD. The CDR3 totals 12 residues. CDR3 DNA sequence: TGTGCCATCAGTGTCGGACAGGGTGAAGCTTTCTTT. Encoded protein: CAISVGQGEAFF.

This chain uses TRBV5-1 with TRBJ1-3; a weak D match, TRBD1 (5 bases). The germline V gene encodes CDR1 SGHRS and CDR2 YFSETQ. There are 14 residues in the CDR3. V was trimmed by 5 bases and J by 4 bases, leaving 13 bases between them. CDR3 sequence (DNA): TGCGCCAGCAGTACAACAGGTCCCGGAAACACCATATATTTT. Protein sequence: CASSTTGPGNTIYF.